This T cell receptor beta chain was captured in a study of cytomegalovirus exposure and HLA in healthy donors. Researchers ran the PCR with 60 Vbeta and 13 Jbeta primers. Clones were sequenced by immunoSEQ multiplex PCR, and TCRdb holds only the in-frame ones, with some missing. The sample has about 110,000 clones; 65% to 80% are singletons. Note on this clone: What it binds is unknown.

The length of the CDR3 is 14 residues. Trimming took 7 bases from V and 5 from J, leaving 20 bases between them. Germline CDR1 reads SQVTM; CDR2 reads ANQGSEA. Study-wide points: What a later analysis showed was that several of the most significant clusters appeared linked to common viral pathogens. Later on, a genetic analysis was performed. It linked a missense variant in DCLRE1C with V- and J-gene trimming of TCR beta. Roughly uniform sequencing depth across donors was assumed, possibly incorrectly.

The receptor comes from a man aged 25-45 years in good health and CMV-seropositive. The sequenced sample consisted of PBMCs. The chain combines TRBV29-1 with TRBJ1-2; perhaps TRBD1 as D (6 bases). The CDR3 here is CSAGTPLGLYGYTF. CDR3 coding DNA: TGCAGCGCAGGGACACCCCTGGGGTTGTATGGCTACACCTTC.